This T cell receptor (beta chain) was captured in a study of patients and donors after allogeneic stem cell transplantation (dated by TCRdb to about 2020). CDR1 and CDR2 were assigned from the germline V gene (reference sequence) as DFQATT and SNEGSKA. V is pared back by 0 bases and J by 0 bases, with 12 bases lying between the germline termini. Its CDR3 holds 16 amino acids, cysteine through phenylalanine. Only the CDR3 DNA is retained, 48 bases long and in frame from the first base. This clonotype was picked up one time. This receptor's antigen is unknown. No much larger clone is present one base from it, and per-base qualities are unavailable. Evidence from one read is weak. The library was prepared using RT-PCR. Sequencing used a NextSeq 550. In TCRdb, the public reads were trimmed at Q25 with fastp and aligned with MiXCR, with productive beta chains retained. Each entry merges the rows of one CDR3 protein and shows their most common DNA and genes. Counted in this sample were about 74,000 distinct CDR3 sequences; 26% of them appeared once. About 25% of the sample goes to the ten largest clones.

The sequenced material came from blood, either unsorted or a sorted T cell fraction (not recorded which). The origin of this receptor is a human donor who was either an allogeneic HSCT recipient or a stem cell or donor lymphocyte infusion donor (not recorded which). It is not recorded whose cells these are; they may come from a transplant donor. The receptor chain draws on TRBV20-1 and TRBJ2-1; the D gene could be TRBD1 or TRBD2, each one agreeing over 5 bases. CDR3 protein: CSARDPRGASYNEQFF. At the DNA level, the sequence is TGCAGTGCTAGAGATCCCCGGGGCGCCTCCTACAATGAGCAGTTCTTC.